The 22 T cell receptor delta chains below were found in one sample sequenced in a study of Vδ1+ human thymocytes. Findings of the study overall: Highly polyclonal TRG and TRD repertoires with Gaussian CDR3 length distributions appeared in thymus.

Sequences come from RNA converted to cDNA by reverse transcription. The CDR3 regions were amplified by multiplex PCR from V-gene primers to a constant-region primer. TCRdb reanalyzed the multiplex PCR reads using CATT. Among about 58,000 delta-chain clones listed, about 15% were seen once. The antigens of these receptors remain unknown. The sample taken for sequencing was Vdelta1+ gamma-delta thymocytes from the thymus. The sample's subset: FACS-sorted CD3+ TCRalphabeta- TCRVdelta1+ TCRVdelta2- thymocytes. All receptors derive from a girl under three years old who had congenital heart surgery.

This clone was recorded a few times. This rearrangement joins TRDV1 to TRDJ1; 12 bases are a match to TRDD3. The CDR3 length is 19 residues. From germline, CDR1 is TSWWSYY and CDR2 QGS. V was clipped by 3 bases and J by 3 bases; unmatched bases: 14. CDR3 region: CALGDSLRYWGIQPDKLIF. The CDR3 DNA is TGTGCTCTTGGGGACAGTCTTCGGTACTGGGGGATACAGCCCGATAAACTCATCTTT.

This clone was recorded a few times. The V gene is TRDV1, the J gene TRDJ1; 10 bases line up with TRDD3. The trim removed 5 bases at V and 4 bases at J, leaving 19 bases unmatched. CDR1 TSWWSYY and CDR2 QGS come from the germline V gene. The CDR3 covers 19 residues. This CDR3 reads CALGTFQYWGISRNDKLIF. In DNA, the CDR3 is TGTGCTCTTGGGACCTTCCAGTACTGGGGGATCTCCCGCAACGATAAACTCATCTTT.

V is TRDV1 and J is TRDJ1; TRDD3 is a possible D gene (6 bases). The CDR3 has 19 residues. Per germline, CDR1 TSWWSYY and CDR2 QGS. The germline V and J ends were trimmed by 0 bases and 0 bases, with 20 bases remaining between them. CDR3 DNA sequence: TGTGCTCTTGGGGAACTATCCTGCCGCGGGGGACCATACACCGATAAACTCATCTTT. This sequence encodes CALGELSCRGGPYTDKLIF.

This clone was seen a few times. The V and J genes are TRDV1 and TRDJ1, with 10 bases identical to TRDD3. Trimming took 4 bases from V and 2 from J; bases not matched to a gene: 13. The CDR3 sequence is 18 residues long. The germline CDR1 and CDR2 sequences are TSWWSYY and QGS. The DNA for the CDR3 is TGTGCTCTTGGGGCTAGAATCCTGCTACTGGGGGATACCGATAAACTCATCTTT. It is translated as CALGARILLLGDTDKLIF.

The V gene is TRDV1, the J gene TRDJ1; 8 positions match TRDD2. CDR3 length equals 18 residues. Looked up from germline, CDR1 is TSWWSYY and CDR2 is QGS. With 3 bases clipped from V and 3 bases from J, the junction kept 15 bases outside the gene matches. The CDR3 DNA follows: TGTGCTCTTGGGGACTTCCTACGGGGTGGGGTACAGTCCGATAAACTCATCTTT. It translates to CALGDFLRGGVQSDKLIF.

There are a few counts of this clone. Just one base apart from a much larger clone, this may be a read error. The same CDR3 also results from other DNA sequences found in this sample. The rearrangement uses TRDV2 and TRDJ1; the match to TRDD3 covers 9 bases. This CDR3 has 18 residues. Germline V gene lookup returns CDR1 GEAIGNYY and CDR2 EKD. The DNA for the CDR3 is TGTGCCTGTGACACCGGATACTGGGGGACGGCGTACACCGATAAACTCATCTTC. Residues: CACDTGYWGTAYTDKLIF.

The sample holds a few counts of this clone. V gene TRDV1 combines with J gene TRDJ1; D uncertain. Per germline, CDR1 TSWWSYY and CDR2 QGS. There are 15 residues in the CDR3. Trimming took 2 bases from V and 4 from J, leaving 14 bases between them. The CDR3 is CALGERITKSDKLIF. The CDR3 DNA reads TGTGCTCTTGGGGAAAGAATTACCAAGAGCGATAAACTCATCTTT.

The J gene is TRDJ1, the V gene TRDV1; D gene uncertain. The germline gives CDR1 TSWWSYY, CDR2 QGS. The CDR3 runs to 15 residues. V shed 5 bases and J shed 4 bases, with 17 bases lying between them. CDR3 sequence: CALGTQLVESDKLIF. The CDR3 DNA reads TGTGCTCTTGGGACCCAGTTGGTGGAAAGCGATAAACTCATCTTT.

The V and J genes are TRDV1 and TRDJ1; TRDD3 matches 8 bases. The J segment lost 0 bases and the V segment lost 2 bases, leaving 8 bases of the junction unmatched. This CDR3 region has 17 residues. Germline V gene sequence: CDR1 TSWWSYY, CDR2 QGS. The chain's CDR3 is CALGETSGGPYTDKLIF. In DNA form, the CDR3 reads TGTGCTCTTGGGGAAACGTCTGGGGGACCGTACACCGATAAACTCATCTTT.

This clone has only a few counts. The chain uses TRDV1 and TRDJ1, with 7 bases that match TRDD2. Germline loops: CDR1 TSWWSYY, CDR2 QGS. The CDR3 runs 19 residues. The junction had 20 bases not matched to a gene; V was cut back by 3 bases and J by 4 bases. CDR3 DNA sequence: TGTGCTCTTGGGGAGATTCCTACCCCGTGCCCCTGGAGTTGCGATAAACTCATCTTT. The encoded protein is CALGEIPTPCPWSCDKLIF.

This clone appeared a few times. The chain combines TRDV1 with TRDJ1; 9 positions match TRDD3. Trimming at V came to 3 bases and at J to 0 bases, leaving 17 bases not matched to a gene. Germline values: CDR1 TSWWSYY, CDR2 QGS. This CDR3 is 20 amino acids long. The DNA for the CDR3 is TGTGCTCTTGGGGACTCCTTCCCCGACTGGGGGACGGGATACACCGATAAACTCATCTTT. Protein sequence: CALGDSFPDWGTGYTDKLIF.

This clone was counted a few times. This chain joins TRDV1 and TRDJ1; 9 nucleotides match TRDD3. Germline V gives CDR1 TSWWSYY, CDR2 QGS. V gave up 3 bases and J gave up 0 bases; unmatched junction bases: 32. The CDR3 extends over 25 amino acids. For the CDR3, the DNA is TGTGCTCTTGGGGACGGACCCTCCCCTCCCGTTATACTGGGGGAATCGTCCCCTAACACCGATAAACTCATCTTT. This gives the protein CALGDGPSPPVILGESSPNTDKLIF.

This clone has a handful of counts. Because the CDR3's place on the DNA is in doubt, the DNA is left out and the CDR3 is given as listed by TCRdb. This chain uses TRAV29/DV5 with TRDJ1; the table gives TRDD3 as D, unverified against the DNA. Germline assignment: CDR1 NSMFDY and CDR2 ISSIKDK. The CDR3 contains 26 residues when both ends are counted. CDR3 sequence: CSVLLCSKREAILRRGIPLYTDKLIF.

To note about this clone: The limits of the CDR3 on the DNA are not certain, so only TCRdb's listed CDR3 is given. The genes are TRAV29/DV5 and TRDJ1; the DNA was not compared with TRDD3, the D call given in the table. With termini counted, the CDR3 has 25 amino acids. The germline V gene has CDR1 NSMFDY and CDR2 ISSIKDK. CDR3 in amino acids: CSVLLCSNLIPVYWGIPIDCDKLIF.

V and J are TRDV1 and TRDJ1; D uncertain. Germline lookup yields CDR1 TSWWSYY and CDR2 QGS. Between the trimmed V and J ends, which lost 0 bases and 2 bases, there was a span of 7 bases. This CDR3 spans 14 amino acids. The CDR3 bases are TGTGCTCTTGGGGAACTTACGGGTACCGATAAACTCATCTTT. Translated, it gives CALGELTGTDKLIF.

This chain connects TRDV1 to TRDJ1, with 7 bases aligning to TRDD3. Germline V gives CDR1 TSWWSYY, CDR2 QGS. The CDR3 has 19 amino acids. Losses at the gene ends were 3 bases for V and 3 bases for J; bases not matched to a gene: 19. The CDR3 spells CALGEGFSAEVLGSDKLIF. CDR3 nucleotides: TGTGCTCTTGGGGAGGGGTTTTCCGCCGAAGTACTGGGGTCCGATAAACTCATCTTT.

V gene TRDV2 combines with J gene TRDJ3, with D maybe TRDD3 (6 bases). The CDR3 loop spans 22 amino acids. CDR1 is GEAIGNYY and CDR2 is EKD in the germline V gene. Trimming removed 3 bases at V and 2 bases at J, with 28 bases between. CDR3 residues: CACDDHFLGIVPPAWDTRQMFF. The DNA for the CDR3 is TGTGCCTGTGACGACCACTTTCTGGGGATCGTCCCCCCCGCCTGGGACACCCGACAGATGTTTTTC.

This chain joins TRDV1 and TRDJ1; maybe TRDD2 (5 bases). In germline, CDR1 is TSWWSYY, CDR2 QGS. The CDR3 is 19 residues long. V shed 5 bases and J shed 4 bases, with 29 bases lying between them. The CDR3 nucleotides read TGTGCTCTTGGGAACCTCCCCCGTTTCCTCGCCCAAGAGCACGATAAACTCATCTTT. Translation gives CALGNLPRFLAQEHDKLIF.

The rearrangement joins TRDV1 to TRDJ1; D remains ambiguous. Between the trimmed V and J ends, which lost 0 bases and 0 bases, there was a span of 47 bases. Germline V gene sequence: CDR1 TSWWSYY, CDR2 QGS. This CDR3 comprises 28 residues. CDR3 nucleotides: TGTGCTCTTGGGGAACTAGAAGTAGGAAGGGAAGATGGTCGTCCCGAGGAAGCCTATGGGTCGTACACCGATAAACTCATCTTT. Translated, it gives CALGELEVGREDGRPEEAYGSYTDKLIF.

By frequency in the sample, this clone is medium-sized (0.01 to 0.1%). This rearrangement joins TRDV2 to TRDJ1; weak D call: TRDD3 (5 bases). Germline lookup yields CDR1 GEAIGNYY and CDR2 EKD. V lost 3 bases and J lost 4, with 14 bases in between. The CDR3 is made up of 14 amino acids. This chain's CDR3 is CACDYPGTLDKLIF. Written as DNA, the CDR3 is TGTGCCTGTGACTACCCTGGGACGCTCGATAAACTCATCTTT.

This clone was counted a few times. The J gene is TRDJ1, the V gene TRDV1, with 10 bases identical to TRDD3. The CDR3 is 21 residues long. Germline values: CDR1 TSWWSYY, CDR2 QGS. With V trimmed by 0 bases and J by 4 bases, 20 bases remained unmatched. CDR3 bases: TGTGCTCTTGGGGAACTTAACCTCCTCTGGGGGATAGAGGAGGCTGTCGATAAACTCATCTTT. As protein: CALGELNLLWGIEEAVDKLIF.

V is TRDV1 and J is TRDJ1, with 7 positions matching TRDD2. Germline CDR1 TSWWSYY, CDR2 QGS. This CDR3 contains 23 residues. V trimming: 4 bases; J trimming: 0 bases; junction bases outside the gene matches: 29. The CDR3 loop is CALGVEPLAFLIPLGPYTDKLIF. The DNA for the CDR3 is TGTGCTCTTGGGGTCGAACCGTTGGCCTTCCTCATCCCTTTGGGGCCCTACACCGATAAACTCATCTTT.